This passage covers 13 T cell receptor beta chains from one sample sequenced in a study of shared clonotypes between healthy human individuals. Using immunoSEQ multiplex PCR, the repertoire was profiled, and TCRdb retains in-frame clones only, with some absent. Seen here are roughly 2.6 million clones, roughly 92% observed once, and the top ten hold over 0.12%. The source material was naive CD4+ T cells sorted from blood. Subset denoted: CD45RA+ positively selected. Every receptor here comes from a man aged 18 to 30 in good health.

V usage is TRBV29-1 and J usage is TRBJ2-5; TRBD1 matches 9 bases. V lost 4 bases, J lost 3 bases, and 3 bases stayed unmatched. Per the germline V gene, CDR1 is SQVTM and CDR2 is ANQGSEA. This CDR3 region has 13 residues. The CDR3 DNA follows: TGCAGCGTTGGACAGGGGGTAAAAGAGACCCAGTACTTC. Protein sequence: CSVGQGVKETQYF. Full variable domain (rest looked up from reference TRBV29-1 and TRBJ2-5): SAVISQKPSRDICQRGTSLTIQCQVDSQVTMMFWYRQQPGQSLTLIATANQGSEATYESGFVIDKFPISRPNLTFSTLTVSNMSPEDSSIYLCSVGQGVKETQYFGPGTRLLVL.

The chain carries TRBV5-1 and TRBJ1-6, with D unclear. V lost 4 bases, J lost 5 bases, and 7 bases lay in between. The germline V gene has CDR1 SGHRS and CDR2 YFSETQ. There are 13 residues in the CDR3. The CDR3 here is CASSRDNNSPLHF. The CDR3 coding sequence is TGCGCCAGCAGCCGGGATAATAATTCACCCCTCCACTTT.

The V call is TRBV18, the J call TRBJ1-2; D call uncertain. This CDR3 comprises 15 residues. The germline gives CDR1 KGHSH, CDR2 LQKENI. V was shortened by 3 bases and J by 4 bases, with 15 bases between the two germline ends. The CDR3 sequence: CASSPPLEWTYGYTF. The CDR3 nucleotides read TGTGCCAGCTCACCCCCGCTAGAGTGGACCTATGGCTACACCTTC.

This sequence joins TRBV19 and TRBJ2-5, with a weak D call TRBD2 (5 bases). The CDR3 length is 14 residues. The V gene's germline CDR1 is LNHDA and CDR2 SQIVND (reference sequence). The V end was cut by 3 bases, the J end by 4 bases, with 12 bases between. CDR3 bases: TGTGCCAGTAGTATCTCGTCTAGCAGAGAGACCCAGTACTTC. Residues: CASSISSSRETQYF.

V gene TRBV5-4 combines with J gene TRBJ2-2; maybe TRBD1 (7 bases). There are 16 residues in the CDR3. With 3 bases removed from V and 6 bases from J, the gap between germline ends came to 18 bases. Germline V CDR1 and CDR2: SGHNT, YYREEE (reference sequence). The CDR3: CASSSRQGGIAGELFF. The CDR3 DNA sequence: TGTGCCAGCAGCTCCAGACAGGGAGGAATAGCCGGGGAGCTGTTTTTT.

In DNA form, the CDR3 reads TGTGCCAGCAGTGACCAGCCTGACTACGGGGAGCAGTACTTC. Residues: CASSDQPDYGEQYF. J is TRBJ2-7 and V is TRBV6-1; perhaps TRBD2 as D (5 bases). V dropped 3 bases and J dropped 7 bases, with 16 bases sitting between them. The CDR3 contains 14 residues. Germline CDR1 reads MNHNS; CDR2 reads SASEGT.

This chain connects TRBV9 to TRBJ2-1; the match to TRBD2 covers 13 bases. The V gene end was trimmed by 2 bases and the J gene end by 5 bases; junction bases not matched to a gene: 4. Germline CDR1 reads SGDLS; CDR2 reads YYNGEE. The CDR3 spans 16 residues. The CDR3 DNA sequence: TGTGCCAGCAGCGTCCAGACTAGCGGGAGGAACAATGAGCAGTTCTTC. Amino acids: CASSVQTSGRNNEQFF.

This rearrangement joins TRBV30 to TRBJ2-2; tentatively, D is TRBD1 (6 bases). Germline V CDR1 and CDR2: GTSNPN, SVGIG (reference sequence). V lost 3 bases and J lost 2, with 13 bases in between. This CDR3 is 15 amino acids long. The CDR3 DNA sequence: TGTGCCTGGAGAAGACAGGCGACTAACACCGGGGAGCTGTTTTTT. Translated: CAWRRQATNTGELFF. The full variable domain, in which reference TRBV30 and TRBJ2-2 provide the parts outside the CDR3, is SQTIHQWPATLVQPVGSPLSLECTVEGTSNPNLYWYRQAAGRGLQLLFYSVGIGQISSEVPQNLSASRPQDRQFILSSKKLLLSDSGFYLCAWRRQATNTGELFFGEGSRLTVL.

The V call is TRBV7-9, the J call TRBJ1-4; 8 bases fit TRBD1. The CDR3 has 15 amino acids. CDR1 SEHNR and CDR2 FQNEAQ come from the germline V gene (reference sequence). V was clipped by 4 bases and J by 3 bases; unmatched bases: 4. The CDR3 sequence is CASSSSGGSNEKLFF. The CDR3 bases are TGTGCCAGCAGCTCGTCAGGGGGCTCTAATGAAAAACTGTTTTTT. The complete variable domain, with remaining parts taken from reference TRBV7-9 and TRBJ1-4, reads DTGVSQNPRHKITKRGQNVTFRCDPISEHNRLYWYRQTLGQGPEFLTYFQNEAQLEKSRLLSDRFSAERPKGSFSTLEIQRTEQGDSAMYLCASSSSGGSNEKLFFGSGTQLSVL.

This clone is a singleton in its sample. The J gene is TRBJ2-5, the V gene TRBV5-1; 14 bases match TRBD2. Germline CDR1 SGHRS, CDR2 YFSETQ. V lost 2 bases and J lost 4; bases outside the gene matches: 4. The CDR3 is 16 amino acids. The CDR3: CASSFSGTSGGETQYF. CDR3 sequence (DNA): TGCGCCAGCAGCTTCTCCGGGACTAGCGGGGGAGAGACCCAGTACTTC.

This chain uses TRBV5-1 with TRBJ2-6; tentatively, D is TRBD1 (5 bases). V dropped 3 bases and J dropped 1 base, with 8 bases sitting between them. Germline V gene data show CDR1 as SGHRS and CDR2 as YFSETQ. This CDR3 comprises 15 residues. The CDR3 DNA sequence: TGCGCCAGCAGCTCGCCAGGGTCTGGGGCCAACGTCCTGACTTTC. Its protein product is CASSSPGSGANVLTF. Based on the CDR3 plus reference TRBV5-1 and TRBJ2-6, the full variable domain is KAGVTQTPRYLIKTRGQQVTLSCSPISGHRSVSWYQQTPGQGLQFLFEYFSETQRNKGNFPGRFSGRQFSNSRSEMNVSTLELGDSALYLCASSSPGSGANVLTFGAGSRLTVL.

The chain is built from TRBV2 and TRBJ1-1, with D unclear. From germline, CDR1 is SNHLY and CDR2 FYNNEI. This CDR3 region has 13 residues. The V gene lost 4 bases and the J gene lost 6 bases, with 12 bases spanning the gap. The CDR3 spells CASSGLRKAEAFF. CDR3 nucleotides: TGTGCCAGCAGTGGGTTGCGGAAGGCTGAAGCTTTCTTT.

The chain combines TRBV6-1 with TRBJ2-3, with D possibly TRBD1 on 5 matching bases. The CDR3 consists of 14 residues. V lost 6 bases and J 5 bases, leaving 15 bases between the germline ends. CDR1 is MNHNS and CDR2 is SASEGT in the germline V gene. CDR3 sequence (DNA): TGTGCCAGCAGCCAGGGTATACACGGAGATACGCAGTATTTT. Its translation is CASSQGIHGDTQYF.